The present T cell receptor (beta chain) was sequenced within a study of blood T cell repertoires in COVID-19. TCRdb's table, derived via immunoSEQ multiplex PCR, lists solely in-frame clones and lacks some. The profile covers some 130,000 clones, with roughly 79% appearing a single time and about 10% taken by the ten largest. Trimming removed 6 bases at V and 0 bases at J, with 24 bases between. CDR3 length: 19 residues. CDR1 and CDR2 from the germline V gene are LGHDT and YNNKEL (reference sequence). The clonotype was recovered from a human donor in a cohort sampled during active COVID-19. The V and J genes are TRBV3-1 (or the pseudogene TRBV3-2) and TRBJ2-1, with D tentatively TRBD2 (6 bases). Specimen: peripheral blood. CDR3 in amino acids: CASRRTGDQPPLSYNEQFF. The DNA of the CDR3 is TGTGCCAGCAGGCGTACGGGGGACCAGCCACCGCTCTCCTACAATGAGCAGTTCTTC.